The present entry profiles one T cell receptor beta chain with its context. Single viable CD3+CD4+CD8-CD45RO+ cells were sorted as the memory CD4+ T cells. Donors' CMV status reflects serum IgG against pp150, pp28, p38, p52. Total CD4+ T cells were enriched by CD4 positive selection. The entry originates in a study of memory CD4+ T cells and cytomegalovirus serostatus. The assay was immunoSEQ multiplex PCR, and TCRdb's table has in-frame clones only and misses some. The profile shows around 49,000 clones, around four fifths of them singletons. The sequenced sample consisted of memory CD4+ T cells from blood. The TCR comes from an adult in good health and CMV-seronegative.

The CDR3 nucleotides are TGTGCCAGCAGCTTAACTGGTTGGACAGATACGCAGTATTTT. Encoded protein: CASSLTGWTDTQYF. The chain uses TRBV11-2 and TRBJ2-3; D ambiguous. Germline V gene lookup returns CDR1 SGHAT and CDR2 FQNNGV. Trimming removed 2 bases at V and 3 bases at J, with 9 bases between. CDR3 length: 14 amino acids.